The 6 T cell receptor beta chains below all came from one sample that was sequenced in a study of CD4+ T cells in melanoma. Profiling relied on immunoSEQ multiplex PCR, and the TCRdb table lists in-frame clones only, not all of them. The sample shows about 140,000 clones, about nine tenths of them seen only once. The receptors originated from a human donor with melanoma.

This clone was found once. This chain uses TRBV19 with TRBJ1-1; D may be TRBD1 (6 bases). Germline CDR1 is LNHDA and CDR2 is SQIVND (reference sequence). CDR3 length: 11 amino acids. V was pared by 10 bases and J by 1 base, with 7 bases between. The CDR3 region has the DNA TGTGCCATACAGGGGAACACTGAAGCTTTCTTT. This sequence encodes CAIQGNTEAFF.

This sequence joins TRBV11-1 and TRBJ1-1; D unresolved. V gave up 6 bases and J gave up 3 bases, with 14 bases separating them. Germline-derived CDR1 and CDR2 are SGHAT and FQDESV (reference sequence). This CDR3 contains 14 residues. CDR3 protein: CASSPVLIYTEAFF. CDR3 nucleotides: TGTGCCAGCAGTCCCGTTTTGATATACACTGAAGCTTTCTTT.

The chain employs TRBV18 and TRBJ1-4; a possible D gene is TRBD1 (5 bases). This CDR3 has 15 amino acids. Germline CDR1 reads KGHSH; CDR2 reads LQKENI. V dropped 3 bases and J dropped 5 bases, with 13 bases sitting between them. The CDR3: CASSPNTGPNEKLFF. In DNA form, the CDR3 reads TGTGCCAGCTCACCTAACACAGGTCCAAATGAAAAACTGTTTTTT.

V usage is TRBV9 and J usage is TRBJ2-7; 9 nucleotides line up with TRBD1. The V gene's germline CDR1 is SGDLS and CDR2 YYNGEE. This CDR3 contains 13 residues. With V trimmed by 0 bases and J by 11 bases, 6 bases remained unmatched. CDR3 DNA sequence: TGTGCCAGCAGCGTAGCTGGGACAGGGAATGAGTACTTC. This gives the protein CASSVAGTGNEYF.

The chain uses TRBV2 and TRBJ2-4, with 9 bases matching TRBD1. The CDR3 has 15 amino acids. The germline gives CDR1 SNHLY, CDR2 FYNNEI. The V gene end was trimmed by 3 bases and the J gene end by 7 bases; junction bases not matched to a gene: 7. CDR3 DNA: TGTGCCAGCAGTGATCCCTCGACAGGGGGGAACATTCAGTACTTC. It encodes CASSDPSTGGNIQYF.

The chain couples TRBV6-1 to TRBJ1-3; D uncertain. The CDR3 runs to 14 residues. CDR1 and CDR2 (germline): MNHNS, SASEGT. V lost 5 bases and J 0 bases, leaving 8 bases between the germline ends. This CDR3 is CASSIGHSGNTIYF. CDR3 DNA: TGTGCCAGCAGTATTGGGCACTCTGGAAACACCATATATTTT.